This T cell receptor (beta chain) was captured by sequencing in a study of blood T cell repertoires in COVID-19 (dated by TCRdb to the early 2020s). General notes on the study: Samples from collaborators originated in the United States, Italy and Spain and spanned both the acute and convalescent phases of COVID-19. Subjects who had been exposed to COVID-19, were actively infected with it, or had recovered from it provided the deeply sampled blood TCRbeta repertoires that made up the dataset. A freely available public database, intended as a resource for researchers studying the immune response to SARS-CoV-2, is where the repertoires were released. Nearly every sample came with metadata listing a de-identified subject ID, COVID-19 status, age in years and sex. The prospective study material was composed of cDNA or gDNA derived from T cells, B-cell-depleted T cells, or PBMCs. The samples were drawn from two sources: the first 160 participants of the ongoing ImmuneRACE study, and 1,000 to 1,500 subjects contributed by 6 global collaborators. Where HLA class I and class II types were available, the types were taken from metadata supplied by the sample provider, not from assay-based typing.

Study-wide findings and limitations: The quantity of clinical and demographic metadata differed by source and by participant and was supplied without curation.

V is pruned by 4 bases and J by 6 bases, leaving 17 bases of the junction without a gene match. The germline V gene gives CDR1 as MGHDK and CDR2 as SYGVNS. The CDR3 starts with the cysteine, ends with the phenylalanine, and has 18 residues. Only the CDR3 region is kept as DNA, spanning 54 bases read in frame from base 1. Participants in the prospective study were aged 18 to 89 years, lived in 20 to 25 United States geographic areas, and enrolled through a virtual design. In the prospective study, participants were assigned to cohorts based on the clinical history participants reported in a screening survey and a study questionnaire. ImmuneRACE Cohort 3 recovered participants were defined by two consecutive negative NP/OP PCR tests, healthcare professional clearance, or symptom resolution. In the prospective study, mobile phlebotomists collected whole blood, serum and a nasopharyngeal or oropharyngeal swab from each participant. Additional blood draws and questionnaires over an approximately 2-month period could optionally be provided by prospective study participants. Before DNA extraction, prospective study blood samples were shipped either frozen or at room temperature.

A note on this clone: It has no known antigen specificity. No base qualities exist here, and no much larger clone lies one base off it.

The immunoSEQ Assay, a bias-controlled multiplex PCR, was used to amplify TCRbeta CDR3 regions from genomic DNA. In the authors' own workflow: Within the assay, amplification of reference gene primers was used to estimate how many nucleated cells each sample contained. To quantify the absolute abundance of each unique TCRbeta CDR3 rearrangement, sequence reads were collapsed and filtered. For each sample, productive Simpson clonality was calculated by taking the square root of Simpson's diversity index across productive rearrangements. In TCRdb, the immuneACCESS table is reduced to in-frame sequences with V and J assigned. These tables do not hold every clone; where another copy was compared, an unresolved V gene accounts for under half, and the others remain unexplained. Clonal size and the V and J genes are those of that table, whereas D and trimming came from the DNA. The sample table lists about 270,000 clones, roughly nine tenths of them with a count of one. About 2.7% of the sample is taken by the ten largest.

The clonotype originates from a woman between 18 and 29 years old who had recovered from COVID-19. Sample: PBMCs or T cells enriched from blood (not recorded which). This receptor chain uses TRBV25-1 and TRBJ2-2; 7 of the junction bases match TRBD2. The CDR3 amino acid sequence is: CASSGMRVLADFAGELFF. The DNA sequence is TGTGCCAGCAGTGGGATGAGGGTCCTAGCGGACTTCGCCGGGGAGCTGTTTTTT.